Each of the 19 T cell receptor beta chains below was sequenced from the same sample in a study of graft-versus-host responses after intestinal transplantation. Clones were sequenced by immunoSEQ multiplex PCR, and TCRdb holds only the in-frame ones, with some missing. Altogether about 120,000 clones are present, 95% being singletons, with the ten largest covering 3% to 3.5%. For these receptors, no antigen is known. Specimen: unstimulated CD8+ T cells sorted from spleen or lymph node cells, collected before intestinal transplant. Receptors were obtained from a human donor who received an intestinal transplant.

The V and J genes are TRBV27 and TRBJ2-3, with 10 bases fitting TRBD2. Germline trimming cut 4 bases from V and 2 bases from J; bases unmatched to any gene: 3. The CDR3 runs to 15 residues. Per germline, CDR1 MNHEY and CDR2 SMNVEV (reference sequence). DNA of the CDR3: TGTGCCAGCAGTTGGACTAGCGGTCTCACAGATACGCAGTATTTT. This sequence encodes CASSWTSGLTDTQYF.

The chain links TRBV28 to TRBJ2-7; D not resolved. Germline V lookup: CDR1 MDHEN, CDR2 SYDVKM. The V gene lost 8 bases and the J gene lost 2 bases, with 16 bases spanning the gap. This CDR3 spans 14 amino acids. CDR3 nucleotides: TGTGCCAGCCCTCCCGTCGTTATTCCCTACGAGCAGTACTTC. Translation: CASPPVVIPYEQYF.

The V gene is TRBV10-2, the J gene TRBJ1-1; a weak D match, TRBD1 (6 bases). The V end lost 6 bases, the J end lost 7 bases, and 12 bases lay between the germline ends. Germline V gives CDR1 WSHSY, CDR2 SAAADI. The CDR3 length is 12 residues. CDR3 in amino acids: CASSQGFVEAFF. As DNA, the CDR3 is TGCGCCAGCAGCCAGGGGTTTGTTGAAGCTTTCTTT.

The V gene is TRBV27, the J gene TRBJ2-1; no reliable D call. The length of the CDR3 is 11 residues. Looked up from germline, CDR1 is MNHEY and CDR2 is SMNVEV (reference sequence). V gave up 1 base and J gave up 8 bases, with 3 bases separating them. The CDR3 sequence: CASSLWDEQFF. The DNA of the CDR3 is TGTGCCAGCAGTTTATGGGATGAGCAGTTCTTC.

The chain has TRBV7-3 and TRBJ1-5, with D hard to call. The germline V gene encodes CDR1 SGHTA and CDR2 FQGTGA. With 0 bases removed from V and 4 bases from J, the gap between germline ends came to 4 bases. The CDR3 is made up of 13 amino acids. CDR3 nucleotide sequence: TGTGCCAGCAGCTTAACAGGGAATCAGCCCCAGCATTTT. Amino acids: CASSLTGNQPQHF.

This clone was seen once. At the DNA level, this CDR3 is encoded by other sequences in the same sample as well. The chain links TRBV30 to TRBJ2-2; the D gene is possibly TRBD2 (6 bases). From germline, CDR1 is GTSNPN and CDR2 SVGIG (reference sequence). V was clipped by 3 bases and J by 7 bases, with 12 bases between them. CDR3 length equals 13 residues. The CDR3 protein is CAWRGGGVGELFF. As DNA, the CDR3 is TGTGCCTGGAGGGGTGGCGGGGTCGGGGAGCTGTTTTTT.

CDR3 amino acids: CASSFTLGPEQYF. The CDR3 DNA follows: TGTGCCAGCAGCTTCACCTTAGGTCCCGAGCAGTACTTC. The chain couples TRBV7-2 to TRBJ2-7; D remains unclear. The CDR3 is 13 amino acids. Trimming left V 3 bases short and J 6 bases short, with 12 bases between. Looked up from germline, CDR1 is SGHTA and CDR2 is FQGNSA.

The V gene is TRBV27, the J gene TRBJ2-7, with 9 nucleotides matching TRBD1. Germline lookup yields CDR1 MNHEY and CDR2 SMNVEV (reference sequence). J was trimmed by 6 bases and V by 6 bases; bases with no gene match: 6. The CDR3 covers 13 residues. The CDR3 sequence is CASSPPTGGEQYF. The CDR3 DNA sequence: TGTGCCAGCAGCCCGCCGACAGGGGGCGAGCAGTACTTC.

In the case of this clone: Relative to the germline gene, one junction end is altered; a read error may explain this. The chain is built from TRBV19 and TRBJ2-7; a possible D gene is TRBD1 (7 bases). Per the germline V gene, CDR1 is LNHDA and CDR2 is SQIVND (reference sequence). CDR3 size: 15 residues. The CDR3 nucleotides read TGTGCCAGTAGTATAGGCGGGACAGACTCCTACGAGCAGTGCTTC. It is translated as CASSIGGTDSYEQCF. Complete variable domain (other parts from reference TRBV19 and TRBJ2-7): DGGITQSPKYLFRKEGQNVTLSCEQNLNHDAMYWYRQDPGQGLRLIYYSQIVNDFQKGDIAEGYSVSREKKESFPLTVTSAQKNPTAFYLCASSIGGTDSYEQCFGPGTRLTVT.

V is TRBV11-2 and J is TRBJ2-7; D is perhaps TRBD2 (5 bases). The V gene lost 3 bases and the J gene lost 3 bases, with 12 bases spanning the gap. CDR3 length: 14 residues. Germline values: CDR1 SGHAT, CDR2 FQNNGV. For the CDR3, the DNA is TGTGCCAGCAGCTTTCCGGCGGGTGGCTACGAGCAGTACTTC. It is translated as CASSFPAGGYEQYF.

The J gene is TRBJ1-2, the V gene TRBV6-5; the D is unclear. The CDR3 runs to 14 residues. Germline V CDR1 and CDR2: MNHEY, SVGAGI. Deletions cut 2 bases from V and 5 bases from J, with 12 bases between. As DNA, the CDR3 is TGTGCCAGCAGTTACACGTCAGAGAGTTATGGCTACACCTTC. Its protein is CASSYTSESYGYTF.

This clone was seen just once. This chain links TRBV28 with TRBJ2-5, with 8 bases lining up with TRBD1. This CDR3 is built from 14 residues. Germline trimming cut 5 bases from V and 4 bases from J; bases unmatched to any gene: 6. Per germline, CDR1 MDHEN and CDR2 SYDVKM. Here the CDR3 DNA reads TGTGCCAGCAGTGACAGGGGCGGGTTAGAGACCCAGTACTTC. Its translation: CASSDRGGLETQYF.

The V gene is TRBV15, the J gene TRBJ2-7; D tentatively reads TRBD1 or TRBD2 (5 bases each). The V end lost 4 bases, the J end lost 2 bases, and 15 bases lay between the germline ends. This CDR3 region has 15 residues. Germline V gene data show CDR1 as LNHNV and CDR2 as YYDKDF (reference sequence). The chain's CDR3 is CATSNGRGPTYEQYF. DNA of the CDR3: TGTGCCACCAGCAACGGTCGGGGCCCTACCTACGAGCAGTACTTC. Together with reference TRBV15 and TRBJ2-7, the CDR3 gives the full variable domain: DAMVIQNPRYQVTQFGKPVTLSCSQTLNHNVMYWYQQKSSQAPKLLFHYYDKDFNNEADTPDNFQSRRPNTSFCFLDIRSPGLGDTAMYLCATSNGRGPTYEQYFGPGTRLTVT.

The chain couples TRBV7-6 to TRBJ2-3; a possible D gene is TRBD1 (6 bases). Trimming cost V 2 bases and J 1 base, with 13 bases left between them. The germline CDR1 and CDR2 sequences are SGHVS and FNYEAQ. The CDR3 contains 16 residues. The CDR3 loop reads CASSLRQAEGTDTQYF. The CDR3 DNA reads as TGTGCCAGCAGCTTAAGACAGGCGGAGGGCACAGATACGCAGTATTTT.

This sequence joins TRBV5-8 and TRBJ1-2; D is uncertain. Trimming cost V 5 bases and J 4 bases, with 9 bases left between them. Germline CDR1 is SGHTS and CDR2 is YDEGEE. The CDR3 spans 12 residues. Here the CDR3 DNA reads TGTGCCAGCAGGGGCTGGAGCTATGGCTACACCTTC. This encodes CASRGWSYGYTF.

The genes are TRBV11-2 and TRBJ2-5; D ambiguous. The ends were cut back, 2 bases at V and 2 bases at J, with 18 bases in the middle. The CDR3 sequence is 17 residues long. Per germline, CDR1 SGHAT and CDR2 FQNNGV. The CDR3 reads CASSLPGFSQWQETQYF. CDR3 in DNA: TGTGCCAGCAGCTTACCCGGTTTTTCCCAATGGCAAGAGACCCAGTACTTC.

In DNA, the CDR3 is TGTGCCAGCACCGGCTTAGGGGGGAGCTCCTACAATGAGCAGTTCTTC. Amino acids: CASTGLGGSSYNEQFF. The chain has TRBV28 and TRBJ2-1; tentatively, D is TRBD1 or TRBD2 (6 bases each). Germline V lookup: CDR1 MDHEN, CDR2 SYDVKM. Deletions cut 7 bases from V and 0 bases from J, with 16 bases between. The CDR3 loop spans 16 amino acids. The full variable domain, with the rest looked up from reference TRBV28 and TRBJ2-1, is DVKVTQSSRYLVKRTGEKVFLECVQDMDHENMFWYRQDPGLGLRLIYFSYDVKMKEKGDIPEGYSVSREKKERFSLILESASTNQTSMYLCASTGLGGSSYNEQFFGPGTRLTVL.

The chain has TRBV19 and TRBJ2-5; 7 nucleotides line up with TRBD1. TRBJ2-7 explains the end of the DNA better; the J call may be wrong. CDR3 length equals 13 residues. Germline V CDR1 and CDR2: LNHDA, SQIVND (reference sequence). CDR3 loop: CASSLGGNYEQYF. In nucleotides, the CDR3 is TGTGCCAGTAGTCTAGGGGGCAACTACGAGCAGTACTTC.

DNA of the CDR3: TGTGCCAGCAGCTTGGCCGGGACTAGCGGCTACAATGAGCAGTTCTTC. Protein sequence: CASSLAGTSGYNEQFF. The chain combines TRBV5-6 with TRBJ2-1; 11 bases align to TRBD2. J was trimmed by 3 bases and V by 0 bases; bases with no gene match: 2. The V gene's germline CDR1 is SGHDT and CDR2 YYEEEE. The CDR3 loop spans 16 amino acids.